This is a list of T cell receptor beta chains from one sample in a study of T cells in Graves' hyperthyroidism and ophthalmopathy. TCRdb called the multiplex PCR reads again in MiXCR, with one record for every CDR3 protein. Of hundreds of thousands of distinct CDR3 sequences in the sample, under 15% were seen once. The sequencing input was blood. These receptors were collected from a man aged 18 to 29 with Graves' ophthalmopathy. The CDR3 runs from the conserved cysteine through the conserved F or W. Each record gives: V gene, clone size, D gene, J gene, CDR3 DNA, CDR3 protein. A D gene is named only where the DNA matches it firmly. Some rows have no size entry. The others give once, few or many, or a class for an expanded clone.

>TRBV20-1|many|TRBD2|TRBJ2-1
TGCAGTGCTATTAGCGGGGGATTATACAATGAGCAGTTCTTC
CSAISGGLYNEQFF
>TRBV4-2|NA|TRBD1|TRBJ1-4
TGTGCCAGCAGCCAAGGACGGACAGGGCTGACGGGAAAACTGTTTTTT
CASSQGRTGLTGKLFF
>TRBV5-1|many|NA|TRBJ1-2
TGCGCCAGCAGCTTGAACAGCCCGACTTACTCTAACTATGGCTACACCTTC
CASSLNSPTYSNYGYTF
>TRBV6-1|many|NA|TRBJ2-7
TGTGCCGGGTCAGTAGGGGGGACCTCCTACGAGCAGTACTTC
CAGSVGGTSYEQYF
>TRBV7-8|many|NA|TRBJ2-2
TGTGCCAGCAGCTACCGTAGCACCGGGGAGCTGTTTTTT
CASSYRSTGELFF
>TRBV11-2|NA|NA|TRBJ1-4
TGTGCCAGCAGCCCAACACAGTTCGAAGAAAAACTGTTTTTT
CASSPTQFEEKLFF
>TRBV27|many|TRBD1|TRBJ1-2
TGTGCCAGCAGTATCACAGGGGCCGCTATACGTTTCTATGGCTACACCTTC
CASSITGAAIRFYGYTF
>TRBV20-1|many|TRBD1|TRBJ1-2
TGCAGTGCTACCCGGACAGGTCGTAACTATGGCTACACCTTC
CSATRTGRNYGYTF
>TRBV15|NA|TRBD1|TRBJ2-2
TGTGCCACCAGCAGCACAGGGGCCCCCGGGGAGCTGTTTTTT
CATSSTGAPGELFF
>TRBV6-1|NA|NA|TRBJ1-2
TGTGCCAGCCGCTCGGGGGGCTACACCTTC
CASRSGGYTF
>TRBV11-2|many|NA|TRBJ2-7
TGTGCCAGCAGCTTAGAGGAAGGAGCGTTTTACGAGCAGTACTTC
CASSLEEGAFYEQYF
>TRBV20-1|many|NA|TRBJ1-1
TGCAGTGCTAGGAGACCATTGAACACTGAAGCTTTCTTT
CSARRPLNTEAFF
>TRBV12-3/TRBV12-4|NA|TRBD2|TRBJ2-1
TGTGCCAGCAGTTCGTCGCCCTTTGGCGGGAGGGGGAGCTCCTACGAGCAGTTCTTC
CASSSSPFGGRGSSYEQFF
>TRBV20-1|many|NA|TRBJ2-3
TGCAGTGCTAGAGATACCCAGCGGGGCACAGATACGCAGTATTTT
CSARDTQRGTDTQYF
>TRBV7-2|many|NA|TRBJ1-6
TGTGCCAGCAGCTTAAATGTTAGGGCGGCTCGTTCACCCCTCCACTTT
CASSLNVRAARSPLHF
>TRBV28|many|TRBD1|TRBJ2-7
TGTGCCAGCAGCTCACGGGACAGGGTACGCGAGCAGTACTTC
CASSSRDRVREQYF
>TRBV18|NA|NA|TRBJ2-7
TGTGCCAGCTCACCAGGAGAAACATCTACCTACGAGCAGTACTTC
CASSPGETSTYEQYF
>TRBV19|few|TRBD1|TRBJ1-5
TGTGCCAGTAGTCTCCTACAGGGGGCCAATCAGCCCCAGCATTTT
CASSLLQGANQPQHF
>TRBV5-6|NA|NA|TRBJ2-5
TGTGCCAGCAGTTGGACAGAAGAGACCCAGTACTTC
CASSWTEETQYF
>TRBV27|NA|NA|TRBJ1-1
TGTGCCAGCATTCGTAGGGCTCACATGAACACTGAAGCTTTCTTT
CASIRRAHMNTEAFF
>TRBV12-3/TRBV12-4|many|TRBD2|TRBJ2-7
TGTGCCAGCAGTCTCAGGACTAGCGGGAGCGACTACGAGCAGTACTTC
CASSLRTSGSDYEQYF
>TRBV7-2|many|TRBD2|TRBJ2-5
TGTGCCAGCAGTCCTGGGACTAGCGGGGCCCAAGAGACCCAGTACTTC
CASSPGTSGAQETQYF
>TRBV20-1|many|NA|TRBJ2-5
TGCAGTGCACAGGGGTCGGCGGGGCAAGAGACCCAGTACTTC
CSAQGSAGQETQYF
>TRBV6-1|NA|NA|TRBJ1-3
TGTGCCAGCAGTCAGTTCTTTGAGGGAAACACCATATATTTT
CASSQFFEGNTIYF
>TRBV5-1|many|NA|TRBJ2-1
TGCGCCAGCAGCTTGGGTGAAGGGCTGCACAATGAGCAGTTCTTC
CASSLGEGLHNEQFF
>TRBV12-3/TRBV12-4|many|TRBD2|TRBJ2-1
TGTGCCAGCAGCAGACTAGCGGGAGATTTTAATGAGCAGTTCTTC
CASSRLAGDFNEQFF
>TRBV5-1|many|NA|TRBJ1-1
TGCGCCAGCAGCTTCCCAGACAGGAACACTGAAGCTTTCTTT
CASSFPDRNTEAFF
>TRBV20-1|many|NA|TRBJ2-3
TGCAGTGTTTCTAAGGCCGATACGCAGTATTTT
CSVSKADTQYF
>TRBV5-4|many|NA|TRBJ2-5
TGTGCCAGCAGACAGCAGGGGGGAGGAGAGACCCAGTACTTC
CASRQQGGGETQYF
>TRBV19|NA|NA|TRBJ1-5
TGTGCCAGTAGTTCCAGCACTCAGCCCCAGCATTTT
CASSSSTQPQHF
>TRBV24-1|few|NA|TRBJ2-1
TGTGCCACCAGTGATTTGCAAGGGCGGAGCTCCTACAATGAGCAGTTCTTC
CATSDLQGRSSYNEQFF
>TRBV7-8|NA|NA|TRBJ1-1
TGTGCCAGCAGCCCTTCAGGAGTCCCGAACACTGAAGCTTTCTTT
CASSPSGVPNTEAFF
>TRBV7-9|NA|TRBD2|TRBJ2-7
TGTGCCAGCACCAAGAGGCGAGCGGGGGGGCGGGAGTACGAGCAGTACTTC
CASTKRRAGGREYEQYF
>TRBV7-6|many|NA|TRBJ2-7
TGTGCCAGCAGCTTCCGGCCGGCGGGGAGCTCCTACGAGCAGTACTTC
CASSFRPAGSSYEQYF
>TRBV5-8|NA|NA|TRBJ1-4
TGTGCCAGCAGAGTTGCTCCAGGACGGGCAACTAATGAAAAACTGTTTTTT
CASRVAPGRATNEKLFF
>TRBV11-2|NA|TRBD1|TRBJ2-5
TGTGCCAGCAGCCCCGGGACAGGGGAGCCCTCCCAAGAGACCCAGTACTTC
CASSPGTGEPSQETQYF